This TCR beta chain derives from a study of identical twins. Study-level findings and limits: Not following the same donors, the study drew its conclusions from cross-sectional statistical analysis. Cord blood beta clonotypes present at high abundance carried fewer insertions; no such pattern appeared in memory repertoires.

TCRdb recomputed calls from the 5' RACE reads with MiXCR, one row per CDR3 protein. The table lists about 530,000 distinct CDR3 sequences, 20% to 25% of them singletons. The CDR3 has 15 residues. The V gene lost 7 bases and the J gene lost 8 bases, with 23 bases spanning the gap. Healthy Caucasians alone served as donors. On this clonotype: Its specificity is not known.

This sample also appeared in a second study, on yellow fever vaccine responses in identical twins. This second study notes: Reportedly, the response of twins' T cells to the vaccine seemed partly convergent, partly personalized.

The sequence came from a woman younger than 35 in good health. The V and J genes are TRBV12-3 or TRBV12-4 and TRBJ1-2; weak D call: TRBD1 (6 bases). Sequencing was performed on CD4+ T cells sorted from blood. CDR3 protein: CASTQRGWDHRGYTF. The CDR3, as DNA: TGTGCCAGCACCCAGAGGGGGTGGGATCATCGGGGCTACACCTTC.